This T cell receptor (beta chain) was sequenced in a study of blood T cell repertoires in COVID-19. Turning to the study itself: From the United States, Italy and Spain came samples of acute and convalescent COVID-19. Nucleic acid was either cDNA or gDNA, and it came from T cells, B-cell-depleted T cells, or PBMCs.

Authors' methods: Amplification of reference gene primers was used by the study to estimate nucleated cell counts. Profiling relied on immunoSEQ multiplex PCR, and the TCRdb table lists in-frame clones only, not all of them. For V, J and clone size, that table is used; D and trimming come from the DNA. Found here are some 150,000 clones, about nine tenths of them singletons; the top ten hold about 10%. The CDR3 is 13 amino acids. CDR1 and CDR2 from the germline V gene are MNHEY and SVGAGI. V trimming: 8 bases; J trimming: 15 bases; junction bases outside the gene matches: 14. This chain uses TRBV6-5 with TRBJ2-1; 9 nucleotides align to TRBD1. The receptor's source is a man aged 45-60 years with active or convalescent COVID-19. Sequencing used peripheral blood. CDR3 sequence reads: CASEPGQGFFGFF. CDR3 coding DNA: TGTGCCAGCGAGCCGGGACAGGGATTTTTCGGGTTCTTC.